This TCR beta chain comes out of a study of blood T cell repertoires in COVID-19. Study in general: Samples of COVID-19 (acute and convalescent) were obtained from the United States, Italy and Spain. PBMCs, B-cell-depleted T cells, or T cells provided the cDNA or gDNA that made up the material.

As handled by the study authors: Amplification of reference gene primers was used by the study to estimate nucleated cell counts. Method: immunoSEQ multiplex PCR; TCRdb's copy keeps in-frame clones and lacks some. V and J calls and clone size come straight from that table; D and trimming were deduced from the DNA. The profile covers approximately 45,000 clones, with approximately 87% appearing a single time and 2.1% taken by the ten largest. It was during active infection that Seattle patients were enrolled and then longitudinally followed. The specimen was peripheral blood. The receptor comes from a woman older than 75 with COVID-19, enrolled during active disease.

The CDR3 bases are TGTGCCAGCAGCTTAGATTCGAGCAGCGGCTCCTACGAGCAGTACTTC. This codes for CASSLDSSSGSYEQYF. J is TRBJ2-7 and V is TRBV7-2; D perhaps matches TRBD2 (5 bases). Trimming left V 1 base short and J 0 bases short, with 13 bases between. This CDR3 has 16 amino acids. Germline V gives CDR1 SGHTA, CDR2 FQGNSA.